Listed below are T cell receptor beta chains from one sample, sequenced in a study of memory CD4+ T cells and cytomegalovirus serostatus. Assay: immunoSEQ multiplex PCR; the TCRdb copy retains only in-frame clones and omits some. Among about 25,000 clones, 75% to 85% were seen once, and the ten largest hold 0.68%. Sequencing used memory CD4+ T cells from blood. The receptors derive from an adult in good health and CMV-seronegative. Both conserved end residues are part of each CDR3. Each record gives: clone size, CDR3 length, J gene, V gene, D gene, CDR3 DNA, CDR3 protein. A D gene is named only where the DNA matches it firmly. Expanded clones are given a class, and other clones once, few, many or no size at all.

>.|12|TRBJ1-1|TRBV7-9|.
TGTGCCAGCAGCCGCTACGGAGCTGAAGCTTTCTTT
CASSRYGAEAFF
>.|14|TRBJ2-3|TRBV29-1|.
TGCAGCGTTGAAGCAGGGGTTGGCACAGATACGCAGTATTTT
CSVEAGVGTDTQYF
>.|15|TRBJ2-5|TRBV11-2|TRBD1
TGTGCCAGCAGCGTATCGACAGGGGGACAAGAGACCCAGTACTTC
CASSVSTGGQETQYF
>.|15|TRBJ2-5|TRBV7-2|.
TGTGCCAGCAGCACCCGGGACACACCGCTGGAGACCCAGTACTTC
CASSTRDTPLETQYF
>.|14|TRBJ1-1|TRBV18|.
TGTGCCAGCTCACAAAGCAGTTTGGTTTCTGAAGCTTTCTTT
CASSQSSLVSEAFF
>.|17|TRBJ1-3|TRBV11-2|.
TGTGCCAGCAGCTTTTTGGGGGACGGTTCTTCTGGAAACACCATATATTTT
CASSFLGDGSSGNTIYF
>.|14|TRBJ1-2|TRBV28|TRBD1
TGTGCCAGCAGTGAGGCCCAGGGGGATTATGGCTACACCTTC
CASSEAQGDYGYTF
>.|14|TRBJ1-1|TRBV5-6|TRBD1
TGTGCCAGCAGCTGGGACAGGGGGAACACTGAAGCTTTCTTT
CASSWDRGNTEAFF
>.|14|TRBJ1-2|TRBV15|.
TGTGCCACCAGCAGAGATCGGGGGCACTATGGCTACACCTTC
CATSRDRGHYGYTF
>few|14|TRBJ2-7|TRBV4-2|.
TGTGCCAGCAGCCAAGTTATTCGCTCCTACGAGCAGTACTTC
CASSQVIRSYEQYF
>.|13|TRBJ1-6|TRBV6-5|.
TGTGCCAGCAGCGGGACGGACGGTTCACCCCTCCACTTT
CASSGTDGSPLHF
>.|15|TRBJ2-3|TRBV5-1|TRBD1
TGCGCCAGCAGCGGGACAGGGACCGCCACAGATACGCAGTATTTT
CASSGTGTATDTQYF
>.|14|TRBJ1-1|TRBV2|.
TGTGCCAGCAGTGACCAGGGGACGAACACTGAAGCTTTCTTT
CASSDQGTNTEAFF
>.|12|TRBJ2-1|TRBV2|.
TGTGCCAGCAGTATGGCCTACAATGAGCAGTTCTTC
CASSMAYNEQFF
>.|15|TRBJ2-5|TRBV10-2|TRBD1
TGCGCCAGCAGAGACCGGGACAGGGGAGGAGAGACCCAGTACTTC
CASRDRDRGGETQYF